The 6 T cell receptor beta chains given below trace back to one sample, sequenced in a study of neurological immune-mediated disorders (dated by TCRdb to about 2019). The sample's time point label, decoded: technical triplicate 2. Libraries were made using 5' RACE. TCRdb names Illumina HiSeq 2500 as the instrument used. In-frame beta chains were kept once TCRdb had trimmed the public reads at Q25 with fastp and called clones with MiXCR. Entries that share a CDR3 protein sequence are merged under the most common genes and DNA. The sample table shows roughly 61,000 distinct CDR3 sequences, and around 24% are seen once. About 4.6% of the sample goes to the ten largest clones. Sample: PBMCs. Receptors were obtained from a man aged 55 to 70 with HTLV-1-associated myelopathy (HAM/TSP).

Ten or more counts support this clonotype. J is TRBJ2-7 and V is TRBV5-1; D perhaps matches TRBD2 (6 bases). The CDR3 loop spans 15 amino acids. CDR1 SGHRS and CDR2 YFSETQ come from the germline V gene. V lost 4 bases to trimming and J lost 4 bases, with 18 bases between them. The CDR3 spells CASSAGLPGIYEQYF. CDR3 nucleotides: TGCGCCAGCAGCGCGGGACTTCCGGGCATTTACGAGCAGTACTTC.

The rearrangement links TRBV20-1 to TRBJ2-1; 11 bases agree with TRBD2. The germline gives CDR1 DFQATT, CDR2 SNEGSKA (reference sequence). V trimming: 0 bases; J trimming: 1 base; junction bases outside the gene matches: 8. This CDR3 spans 18 amino acids. The CDR3 nucleotides are TGCAGTGCTAGAGATCGGGGACTAGCGGAAACTTCCTACAATGAGCAGTTCTTC. Translation: CSARDRGLAETSYNEQFF.

CDR3 region: CASSLERFGADYEQYF. The CDR3 DNA sequence: TGCGCCAGCAGCTTGGAAAGGTTTGGGGCCGACTACGAGCAGTACTTC. The chain links TRBV5-1 to TRBJ2-7; D is possibly TRBD1 (5 bases). The ends were cut back, 0 bases at V and 3 bases at J, with 16 bases in the middle. CDR3 length equals 16 residues. Germline V CDR1 and CDR2: SGHRS, YFSETQ. Combining the CDR3 with reference TRBV5-1 and TRBJ2-7 gives the whole variable domain KAGVTQTPRYLIKTRGQQVTLSCSPISGHRSVSWYQQTPGQGLQFLFEYFSETQRNKGNFPGRFSGRQFSNSRSEMNVSTLELGDSALYLCASSLERFGADYEQYFGPGTRLTVT.

This clonotype has ten or more counts. This rearrangement joins TRBV15 to TRBJ2-4; 7 nucleotides align to TRBD1. V gave up 2 bases and J gave up 4 bases; unmatched junction bases: 5. CDR3 length: 15 amino acids. In germline, CDR1 is LNHNV, CDR2 YYDKDF (reference sequence). CDR3 nucleotide sequence: TGTGCCACCAGCAGATTTGGGACAGAAAAAAACATTCAGTACTTC. Amino acid sequence: CATSRFGTEKNIQYF.

This clonotype occurred many times. CDR3 region: CASSPEGTQYF. CDR3 coding DNA: TGTGCCAGCAGTCCAGAGGGGACGCAGTATTTT. This chain uses TRBV6-6 with TRBJ2-3; D possibly matches TRBD1 or TRBD2 (5 bases each). This CDR3 contains 11 residues. Trimming shortened V by 5 bases and J by 9 bases, and 9 bases separated the two germline ends. CDR1 and CDR2 from the germline V gene are MNHNY and SVGAGI (reference sequence).

The sample holds many counts of this clonotype. The rearrangement uses TRBV5-1 and TRBJ2-1, with 8 bases lining up with TRBD2. The CDR3 is 18 residues long. CDR1 and CDR2 from the germline V gene are SGHRS and YFSETQ. V trimming: 0 bases; J trimming: 3 bases; junction bases outside the gene matches: 11. This CDR3 is CASSLGSGIPYYYNEQFF. The CDR3 DNA reads TGCGCCAGCAGCTTGGGTAGCGGGATCCCCTACTACTACAATGAGCAGTTCTTC.